The 9 T cell receptor beta chains reported below all come from one sample, sequenced in a study of blood T cell repertoires in COVID-19. The data were produced by immunoSEQ multiplex PCR, yet TCRdb's version contains in-frame clones alone and is incomplete. Seen here are about 88,000 clones, 90% to 95% observed once, and the top ten hold around 1.6%. The source material was peripheral blood. These receptors all stem from a man in his sixties with acute or convalescent COVID-19.

The rearrangement uses TRBV11-2 and TRBJ1-2; no clear D. From germline, CDR1 is SGHAT and CDR2 FQNNGV. The CDR3 sequence is 13 residues long. Trimming shortened V by 1 base and J by 8 bases, and 11 bases separated the two germline ends. The CDR3 reads CASSLAGTGGYTF. CDR3 coding DNA: TGTGCCAGCAGCTTAGCAGGTACTGGCGGCTACACCTTC.

The V call is TRBV6-5, the J call TRBJ2-7; TRBD1 matches 7 bases. V was clipped by 6 bases and J by 3 bases; unmatched bases: 5. Looked up from germline, CDR1 is MNHEY and CDR2 is SVGAGI. This CDR3 spans 13 amino acids. The CDR3 sequence: CASRGTAVYEQYF. The DNA for the CDR3 is TGTGCCAGCAGAGGGACAGCAGTCTACGAGCAGTACTTC.

The chain combines TRBV5-8 with TRBJ1-1; 9 bases fit TRBD1. Germline CDR1 is SGHTS and CDR2 is YDEGEE. V trimming: 5 bases; J trimming: 9 bases; junction bases outside the gene matches: 11. This CDR3 region has 14 residues. CDR3 amino acids: CASSPLGQGVKAFF. The CDR3 region has the DNA TGTGCCAGCAGTCCGTTGGGACAGGGAGTAAAAGCTTTCTTT. The whole variable domain, remainder taken from reference TRBV5-8 and TRBJ1-1, is EAGVTQSPTHLIKTRGQQATLRCSPISGHTSVYWYQQALGLGLQFLLWYDEGEERNRGNFPPRFSGRQFPNYSSELNVNALELEDSALYLCASSPLGQGVKAFFGQGTRLTVV.

The J gene is TRBJ2-5, the V gene TRBV20-1, with 8 bases aligning to TRBD2. CDR1 is DFQATT, CDR2 SNEGSKA, per germline (reference sequence). This CDR3 has 13 amino acids. Unmatched junction bases numbered 5, after V lost 3 bases and J lost 5 bases. As DNA, the CDR3 is TGCAGTGCTAGTCCGGGAGGGGGGGAGACCCAGTACTTC. It is translated as CSASPGGGETQYF.

This clone is a singleton in its sample. The J gene is TRBJ2-1, the V gene TRBV27; D ambiguous. This CDR3 spans 16 amino acids. With 7 bases removed from V and 6 bases from J, the gap between germline ends came to 22 bases. Germline V gene sequence: CDR1 MNHEY, CDR2 SMNVEV (reference sequence). The CDR3, as DNA: TGTGCCAGCAAAGTGGGCCCCCCGAGTCCGACCAATGAGCAGTTCTTC. The encoded protein is CASKVGPPSPTNEQFF.

To note about this clone: Sequence at one end of the junction differs from germline and may be a read error. V usage is TRBV7-7 and J usage is TRBJ2-7, with 11 bases fitting TRBD2. This CDR3 spans 15 amino acids. Germline CDR1 SSHAT, CDR2 FNYEAQ (reference sequence). Here the CDR3 reads CASSLAGGPSYEQYF. The CDR3 region has the DNA TGTGCTAGCAGCTTAGCGGGAGGGCCCTCCTACGAGCAGTACTTC.

This sequence joins TRBV5-1 and TRBJ2-7; no clear D. The V and J ends lost 0 bases and 6 bases respectively, with 13 bases between them. Germline V gene data show CDR1 as SGHRS and CDR2 as YFSETQ. The CDR3 has 14 residues. The DNA for the CDR3 is TGCGCCAGCAGCTTGGCCGTTTCATCGGGCGAGCAGTACTTC. This gives the protein CASSLAVSSGEQYF.

The chain recombines TRBV6-1 with TRBJ1-5; 7 nucleotides match TRBD1. The V and J ends lost 4 bases and 3 bases, in that order; junction bases with no gene match: 12. CDR1 MNHNS and CDR2 SASEGT come from the germline V gene. CDR3 length: 17 residues. As DNA, the CDR3 is TGTGCCAGCAGTGGACGACAGGGAGGCCGGGACAATCAGCCCCAGCATTTT. This codes for CASSGRQGGRDNQPQHF.

V gene TRBV7-2 combines with J gene TRBJ2-7; 8 nucleotides agree with TRBD1. The V gene's germline CDR1 is SGHTA and CDR2 FQGNSA. J was trimmed by 6 bases and V by 3 bases; bases with no gene match: 4. This CDR3 is 13 amino acids long. As DNA, the CDR3 is TGTGCCAGCAGCTTCGTACAGGGGGGCGAGCAGTACTTC. Translating it yields CASSFVQGGEQYF. The whole variable domain, filled in from reference TRBV7-2 and TRBJ2-7, reads GAGVSQSPSNKVTEKGKDVELRCDPISGHTALYWYRQSLGQGLEFLIYFQGNSAPDKSGLPSDRFSAERTGGSVSTLTIQRTQQEDSAVYLCASSFVQGGEQYFGPGTRLTVT.